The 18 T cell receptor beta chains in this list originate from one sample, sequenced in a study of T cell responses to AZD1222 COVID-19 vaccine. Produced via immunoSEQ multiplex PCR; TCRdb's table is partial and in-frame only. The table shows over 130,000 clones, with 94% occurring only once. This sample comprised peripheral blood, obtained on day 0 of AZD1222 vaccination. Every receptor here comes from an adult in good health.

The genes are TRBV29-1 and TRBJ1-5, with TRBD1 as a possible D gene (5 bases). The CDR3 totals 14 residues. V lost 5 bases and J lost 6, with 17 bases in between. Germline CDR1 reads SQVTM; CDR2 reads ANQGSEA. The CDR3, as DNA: TGCAGCGTTTCGCTCAGGGAGGATAGTCAGCCCCAGCATTTT. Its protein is CSVSLREDSQPQHF. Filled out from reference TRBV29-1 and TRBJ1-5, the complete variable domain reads SAVISQKPSRDICQRGTSLTIQCQVDSQVTMMFWYRQQPGQSLTLIATANQGSEATYESGFVIDKFPISRPNLTFSTLTVSNMSPEDSSIYLCSVSLREDSQPQHFGDGTRLSIL.

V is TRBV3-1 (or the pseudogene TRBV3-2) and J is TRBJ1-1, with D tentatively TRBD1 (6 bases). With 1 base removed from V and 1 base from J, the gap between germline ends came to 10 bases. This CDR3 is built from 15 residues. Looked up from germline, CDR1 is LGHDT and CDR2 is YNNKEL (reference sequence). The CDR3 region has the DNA TGTGCCAGCAGCCAAGGTTCAGGGGCGAACACTGAAGCTTTCTTT. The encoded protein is CASSQGSGANTEAFF.

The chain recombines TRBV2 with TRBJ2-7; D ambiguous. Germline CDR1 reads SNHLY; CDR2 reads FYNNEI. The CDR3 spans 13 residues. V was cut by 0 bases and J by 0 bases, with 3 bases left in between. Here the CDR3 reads CASSEAFSYEQYV. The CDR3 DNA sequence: TGTGCCAGCAGTGAAGCGTTCTCCTACGAGCAGTACGTC.

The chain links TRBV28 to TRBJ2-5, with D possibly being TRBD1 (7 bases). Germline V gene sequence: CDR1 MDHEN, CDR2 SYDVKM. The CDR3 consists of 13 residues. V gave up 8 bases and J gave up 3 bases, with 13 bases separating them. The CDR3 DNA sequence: TGTGCCAGCGGGCGCGGGACAGAAGAGACCCAGTACTTC. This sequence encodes CASGRGTEETQYF.

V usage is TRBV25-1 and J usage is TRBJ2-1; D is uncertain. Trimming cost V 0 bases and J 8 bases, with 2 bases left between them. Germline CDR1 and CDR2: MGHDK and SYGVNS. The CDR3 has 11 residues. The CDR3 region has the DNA TGTGCCAGCAGTGAATACCATGAGCAGTTCTTC. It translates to CASSEYHEQFF. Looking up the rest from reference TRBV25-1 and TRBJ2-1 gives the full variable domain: EADIYQTPRYLVIGTGKKITLECSQTMGHDKMYWYQQDPGMELHLIHYSYGVNSTEKGDLSSESTVSRIRTEHFPLTLESARPSHTSQYLCASSEYHEQFFGPGTRLTVL.

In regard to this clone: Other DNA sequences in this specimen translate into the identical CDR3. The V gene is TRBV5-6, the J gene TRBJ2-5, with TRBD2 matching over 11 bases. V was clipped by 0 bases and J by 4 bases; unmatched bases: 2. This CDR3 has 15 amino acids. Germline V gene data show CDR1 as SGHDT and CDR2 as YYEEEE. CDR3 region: CASSLVLAGGETQYF. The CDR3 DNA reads TGTGCCAGCAGCTTGGTGCTAGCGGGGGGAGAGACCCAGTACTTC.

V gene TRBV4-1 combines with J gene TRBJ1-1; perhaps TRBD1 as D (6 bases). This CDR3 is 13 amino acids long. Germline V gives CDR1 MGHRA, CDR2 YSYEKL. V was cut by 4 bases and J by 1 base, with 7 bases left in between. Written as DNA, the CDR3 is TGCGCCAGCAGCCTAGGGGGGAACACTGAAGCTTTCTTT. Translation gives CASSLGGNTEAFF.

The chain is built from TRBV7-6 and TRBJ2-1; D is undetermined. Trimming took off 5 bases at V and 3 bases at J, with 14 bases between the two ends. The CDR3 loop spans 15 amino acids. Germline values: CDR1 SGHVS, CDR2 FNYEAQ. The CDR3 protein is CASSRRRSNYNEQFF. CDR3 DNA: TGTGCCAGCAGCCGCCGAAGGTCCAACTACAATGAGCAGTTCTTC.

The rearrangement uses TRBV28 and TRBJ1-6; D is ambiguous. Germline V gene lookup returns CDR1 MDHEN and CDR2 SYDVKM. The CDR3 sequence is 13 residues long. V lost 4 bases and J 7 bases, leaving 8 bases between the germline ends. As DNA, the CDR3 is TGTGCCAGCAGTTCAACCTTAAATTCACCCCTCCACTTT. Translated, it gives CASSSTLNSPLHF.

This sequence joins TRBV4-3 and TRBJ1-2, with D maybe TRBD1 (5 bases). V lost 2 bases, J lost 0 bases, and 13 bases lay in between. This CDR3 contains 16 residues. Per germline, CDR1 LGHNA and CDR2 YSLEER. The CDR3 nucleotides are TGCGCCAGCAGCCAAATGGACACGCTATCTAACTATGGCTACACCTTC. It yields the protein CASSQMDTLSNYGYTF.

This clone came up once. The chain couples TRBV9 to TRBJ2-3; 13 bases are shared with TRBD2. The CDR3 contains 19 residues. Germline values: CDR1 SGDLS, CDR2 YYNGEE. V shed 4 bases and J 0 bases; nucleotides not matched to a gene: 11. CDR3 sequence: CASSRTSGRAFRSTDTQYF. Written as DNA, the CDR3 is TGTGCCAGCAGCCGTACTAGCGGGAGGGCCTTTAGAAGCACAGATACGCAGTATTTT.

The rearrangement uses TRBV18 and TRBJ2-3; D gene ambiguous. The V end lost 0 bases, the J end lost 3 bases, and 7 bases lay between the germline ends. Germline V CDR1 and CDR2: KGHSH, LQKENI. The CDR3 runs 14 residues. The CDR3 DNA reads TGTGCCAGCTCACCACCGATGAGGACAGATACGCAGTATTTT. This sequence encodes CASSPPMRTDTQYF.

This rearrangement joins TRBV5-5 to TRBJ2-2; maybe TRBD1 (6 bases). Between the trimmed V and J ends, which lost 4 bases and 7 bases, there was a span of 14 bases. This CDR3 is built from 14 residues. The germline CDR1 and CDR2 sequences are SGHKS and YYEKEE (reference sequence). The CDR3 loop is CASSARPTGGELFF. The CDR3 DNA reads TGTGCCAGCAGCGCCCGCCCGACAGGCGGGGAGCTGTTTTTT.

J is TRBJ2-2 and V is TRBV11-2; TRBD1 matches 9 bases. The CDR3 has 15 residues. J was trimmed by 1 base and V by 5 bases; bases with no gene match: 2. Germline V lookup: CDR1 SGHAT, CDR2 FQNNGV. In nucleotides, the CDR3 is TGTGCCAGCAGCCTGGGACAGGGGAACACCGGGGAGCTGTTTTTT. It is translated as CASSLGQGNTGELFF.

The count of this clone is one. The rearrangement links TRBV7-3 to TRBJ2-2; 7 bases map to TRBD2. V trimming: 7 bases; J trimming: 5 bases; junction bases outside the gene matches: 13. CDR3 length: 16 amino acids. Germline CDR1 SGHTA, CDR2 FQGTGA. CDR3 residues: CASTLRAGVDTGELFF. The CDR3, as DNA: TGTGCCAGCACCCTGCGGGCGGGAGTAGATACCGGGGAGCTGTTTTTT.

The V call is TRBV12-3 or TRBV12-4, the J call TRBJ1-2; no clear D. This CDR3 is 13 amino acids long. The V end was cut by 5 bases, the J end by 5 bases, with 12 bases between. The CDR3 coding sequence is TGTGCCAGCAGTCCTGGACGGAGATATGGCTACACCTTC. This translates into CASSPGRRYGYTF.

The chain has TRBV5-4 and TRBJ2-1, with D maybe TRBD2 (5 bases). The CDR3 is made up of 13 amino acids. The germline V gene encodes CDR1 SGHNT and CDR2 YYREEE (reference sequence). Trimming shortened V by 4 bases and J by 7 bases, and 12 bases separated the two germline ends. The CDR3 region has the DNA TGTGCCAGCAGCCTGGCGGCGGGTAATGAGCAGTTCTTC. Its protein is CASSLAAGNEQFF.

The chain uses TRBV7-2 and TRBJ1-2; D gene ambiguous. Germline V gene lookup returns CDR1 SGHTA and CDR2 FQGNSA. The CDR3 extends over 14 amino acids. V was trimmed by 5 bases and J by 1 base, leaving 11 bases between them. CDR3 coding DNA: TGTGCCAGCAGCCCGGACGTTGGTAACTATGGCTACACCTTC. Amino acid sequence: CASSPDVGNYGYTF.